The 26 T cell receptor beta chains presented below share a single source sample, sequenced in a study of blood T cell repertoires in COVID-19. Using immunoSEQ multiplex PCR, the repertoire was profiled, and TCRdb retains in-frame clones only, with some absent. The table records hundreds of thousands of clones, 70% to 90% of them present only once. The sample comprised PBMCs or T cells enriched from blood (not recorded which). The receptors were gathered from a woman aged 55 to 70 who had recovered from COVID-19.

The chain recombines TRBV3-1 (or the pseudogene TRBV3-2) with TRBJ2-1, with D unresolved. The ends were cut back, 0 bases at V and 10 bases at J, with 10 bases in the middle. Germline V CDR1 and CDR2: LGHDT, YNNKEL (reference sequence). This CDR3 has 13 residues. CDR3 nucleotides: TGTGCCAGCAGCCAAGATTCGGAGACGGAGCAGTTCTTC. This sequence encodes CASSQDSETEQFF.

The genes are TRBV5-6 and TRBJ2-7; 7 bases match TRBD1. Germline trimming cut 0 bases from V and 3 bases from J; bases unmatched to any gene: 3. Germline values: CDR1 SGHDT, CDR2 YYEEEE. This CDR3 contains 14 residues. The CDR3 spells CASSLGGQFYEQYF. The CDR3 nucleotides read TGTGCCAGCAGCTTGGGGGGACAGTTCTACGAGCAGTACTTC.

V gene TRBV10-3 combines with J gene TRBJ2-3; 9 bases are shared with TRBD2. J lost 0 bases, V lost 7 bases, and 8 bases had no gene match. The CDR3 totals 16 residues. Germline V gene data show CDR1 as ENHRY and CDR2 as SYGVKD. The DNA for the CDR3 is TGTGCCATCAATCCTAGCGGGGCTCCTAGCACAGATACGCAGTATTTT. Its protein product is CAINPSGAPSTDTQYF.

The chain employs TRBV3-1 (or the pseudogene TRBV3-2) and TRBJ1-5, with a weak D call TRBD1 (5 bases). Germline CDR1 LGHDT, CDR2 YNNKEL (reference sequence). This CDR3 has 15 amino acids. V was shortened by 4 bases and J by 3 bases, with 13 bases between the two germline ends. The CDR3 DNA is TGTGCCAGCAGCCCCGAGGCAGGGTCCAATCAGCCCCAGCATTTT. This translates into CASSPEAGSNQPQHF.

The chain combines TRBV27 with TRBJ1-5; D ambiguous. In germline, CDR1 is MNHEY, CDR2 SMNVEV (reference sequence). CDR3 length equals 16 residues. The V gene lost 0 bases and the J gene lost 0 bases, with 9 bases spanning the gap. CDR3: CASSLSFGISNQPQHF. CDR3 coding DNA: TGTGCCAGCAGTTTATCTTTCGGGATTAGCAATCAGCCCCAGCATTTT.

A single count supports this clone. The chain joins TRBV6-2 or TRBV6-3 to TRBJ1-1, with D perhaps TRBD1 (6 bases). Germline V gene sequence: CDR1 MNHEY, CDR2 SVGEGT. CDR3 length: 16 amino acids. The ends were cut back, 6 bases at V and 0 bases at J, with 17 bases in the middle. The CDR3 DNA sequence: TGTGCCAGCAGCCACTTACGGGGACATTTGAACACTGAAGCTTTCTTT. This translates into CASSHLRGHLNTEAFF.

Worth noting for this clone: This CDR3 is also generated by other DNA sequences in the sample. The rearrangement links TRBV28 to TRBJ1-1; D call uncertain. This CDR3 is 13 amino acids long. CDR1 is MDHEN, CDR2 SYDVKM, per germline. V gave up 2 bases and J gave up 1 base, with 5 bases separating them. The chain's CDR3 is CASSLGQNTEAFF. The CDR3 DNA reads as TGTGCCAGCAGTTTAGGCCAGAACACTGAAGCTTTCTTT.

V gene TRBV6-1 combines with J gene TRBJ2-4, with 9 bases aligning to TRBD1. Germline lookup yields CDR1 MNHNS and CDR2 SASEGT. This CDR3 comprises 17 residues. With V trimmed by 1 base and J by 6 bases, 10 bases remained unmatched. DNA for the CDR3: TGTGCCAGCAGTGAAGTAGTATCCGGGACAGGGACAAACATTCAGTACTTC. Its translation: CASSEVVSGTGTNIQYF.

CDR3 coding DNA: TGTGCTAGTGGTTCGTCTCCGGACAGGGGGAGCAATCAGCCCCAGCATTTT. Its translation is CASGSSPDRGSNQPQHF. The chain employs TRBV12-5 and TRBJ1-5, with 10 bases lining up with TRBD1. Trimming cost V 4 bases and J 1 base; bases outside gene matches: 7. The CDR3 consists of 17 residues. Per germline, CDR1 LGHNT and CDR2 FRNRAP.

Here the CDR3 DNA reads TGCGCCAGCAGTTCAGGGAGCGGGCCCATGACTGAAGCTTTCTTT. Translating it yields CASSSGSGPMTEAFF. This chain uses TRBV5-1 with TRBJ1-1, with a possible D match to TRBD1 (5 bases). Between the trimmed V and J ends, which lost 5 bases and 5 bases, there was a span of 19 bases. The CDR3 is 15 amino acids. Germline V gene data show CDR1 as SGHRS and CDR2 as YFSETQ.

This chain joins TRBV3-1 (or the pseudogene TRBV3-2) and TRBJ1-2, with D unresolved. Germline V gives CDR1 LGHDT, CDR2 YNNKEL (reference sequence). The CDR3 covers 11 residues. V was clipped by 8 bases and J by 8 bases, with 12 bases between them. The CDR3 region is CASEGGGGYTF. As DNA, the CDR3 is TGTGCCAGCGAAGGAGGCGGGGGCTACACCTTC.

J is TRBJ1-1 and V is TRBV2; maybe TRBD1 (5 bases). The germline V gene encodes CDR1 SNHLY and CDR2 FYNNEI. The length of the CDR3 is 12 residues. V shed 6 bases and J shed 5 bases, with 10 bases lying between them. The CDR3 nucleotides read TGTGCCAGCAGCAGGGTCAGGACTGAAGCTTTCTTT. This encodes CASSRVRTEAFF.

The V call is TRBV5-4, the J call TRBJ2-1; 7 positions match TRBD2. The CDR3 loop spans 17 amino acids. V lost 4 bases and J lost 7; bases outside the gene matches: 17. Germline V CDR1 and CDR2: SGHNT, YYREEE (reference sequence). The CDR3 sequence is CASSHRPGTTPGNEQFF. For the CDR3, the DNA is TGTGCCAGCAGCCATCGGCCCGGGACTACCCCGGGGAATGAGCAGTTCTTC.

This sequence joins TRBV7-2 and TRBJ1-1; D is undetermined. CDR1 and CDR2 (germline): SGHTA, FQGNSA. This CDR3 comprises 14 residues. The germline V and J ends were trimmed by 1 base and 3 bases, with 9 bases remaining between them. The chain's CDR3 is CASSLGGIDTEAFF. For the CDR3, the DNA is TGTGCCAGCAGCTTAGGCGGGATCGACACTGAAGCTTTCTTT.

The chain combines TRBV13 with TRBJ2-7; a weak D match, TRBD2 (5 bases). The CDR3 runs to 14 residues. V lost 3 bases to trimming and J lost 2 bases, with 11 bases between them. Germline V gene sequence: CDR1 PRHDT, CDR2 FYEKMQ (reference sequence). The CDR3: CASSFGLTTYEQYF. The CDR3 DNA reads TGTGCCAGCAGCTTTGGACTGACGACCTACGAGCAGTACTTC.

The chain uses TRBV5-1 and TRBJ1-2, with TRBD1 as a possible D gene (6 bases). V was trimmed by 2 bases and J by 1 base, leaving 15 bases between them. Germline values: CDR1 SGHRS, CDR2 YFSETQ. This CDR3 spans 16 amino acids. CDR3 protein: CASSFGRGKNNYGYTF. For the CDR3, the DNA is TGCGCCAGCAGCTTCGGCAGGGGCAAAAATAACTATGGCTACACCTTC. Together with reference TRBV5-1 and TRBJ1-2, the CDR3 gives the full variable domain: KAGVTQTPRYLIKTRGQQVTLSCSPISGHRSVSWYQQTPGQGLQFLFEYFSETQRNKGNFPGRFSGRQFSNSRSEMNVSTLELGDSALYLCASSFGRGKNNYGYTFGSGTRLTVV.

This clone was picked up one time. This chain uses TRBV9 with TRBJ2-7; 8 nucleotides match TRBD1. This CDR3 has 12 amino acids. The V gene's germline CDR1 is SGDLS and CDR2 YYNGEE. The ends lost 4 bases at V and 9 bases at J; junction bases unmatched: 6. CDR3 DNA: TGTGCCAGCAGCCCCGGACAGGGTCGGCAGTACTTC. This sequence encodes CASSPGQGRQYF.

This clone was counted only a few times. In DNA form, the CDR3 reads TGCAGCGTTGACTCGGGAAGCACTGAAGCTTTCTTT. Translating gives CSVDSGSTEAFF. The chain joins TRBV29-1 to TRBJ1-1; D gene unclear. V was pared by 3 bases and J by 4 bases, with 9 bases between. The CDR3 is 12 residues long. The V gene's germline CDR1 is SQVTM and CDR2 ANQGSEA.

With regard to this clone: The junction shows a germline mismatch at one end, possibly a read error. The genes are TRBV6-5 and TRBJ2-1; 9 nucleotides line up with TRBD1. Germline assignment: CDR1 MNHEY and CDR2 SVGAGI. This CDR3 region has 15 residues. CDR3 residues: CASSHSPGQGPEQFF. Written as DNA, the CDR3 is TGTGCCAGCAGTCACTCTCCGGGACAGGGCCCTGAGCAGTTCTTC.

V is TRBV24-1 and J is TRBJ2-3, with TRBD1 matching over 7 bases. Germline CDR1 and CDR2: KGHDR and SFDVKD. The ends lost 4 bases at V and 1 base at J; junction bases unmatched: 7. CDR3 length: 16 amino acids. CDR3 amino acids: CATSETGQRGTDTQYF. DNA for the CDR3: TGTGCCACCAGTGAGACGGGACAGAGAGGCACAGATACGCAGTATTTT.

The rearrangement links TRBV11-2 to TRBJ2-1, with TRBD2 identical over 12 bases. Per the germline V gene, CDR1 is SGHAT and CDR2 is FQNNGV. The CDR3 is made up of 19 amino acids. V dropped 2 bases and J dropped 7; count of bases not matched to a gene: 15. The CDR3 loop reads CASSLLTSGGSGLGNEQFF. The CDR3 DNA is TGTGCCAGCAGCTTACTCACTAGCGGGGGGTCGGGCCTCGGGAATGAGCAGTTCTTC. The full variable domain, its missing parts supplied by reference TRBV11-2 and TRBJ2-1, is EAGVAQSPRYKIIEKRQSVAFWCNPISGHATLYWYQQILGQGPKLLIQFQNNGVVDDSQLPKDRFSAERLKGVDSTLKIQPAKLEDSAVYLCASSLLTSGGSGLGNEQFFGPGTRLTVL.

The chain combines TRBV19 with TRBJ1-1; 8 nucleotides align to TRBD1. Germline assignment: CDR1 LNHDA and CDR2 SQIVND (reference sequence). This CDR3 contains 14 residues. Trimming cost V 5 bases and J 2 bases; bases outside gene matches: 4. The CDR3 region has the DNA TGTGCCAGTAGTGCCGGACAGGGTAACACTGAAGCTTTCTTT. Protein sequence: CASSAGQGNTEAFF.

The chain combines TRBV5-1 with TRBJ1-1; D unclear. The CDR3 extends over 15 amino acids. CDR1 is SGHRS, CDR2 YFSETQ, per germline. V lost 4 bases, J lost 0 bases, and 13 bases lay in between. The CDR3 is CASSISVPMNTEAFF. The DNA for the CDR3 is TGCGCCAGCAGCATATCGGTCCCTATGAACACTGAAGCTTTCTTT.

The V and J genes are TRBV7-2 and TRBJ1-4; D remains ambiguous. V dropped 1 base and J dropped 2 bases, with 5 bases sitting between them. This CDR3 has 14 amino acids. CDR1 and CDR2 (germline): SGHTA, FQGNSA. The CDR3 protein is CASSLDSTNEKLFF. For the CDR3, the DNA is TGTGCCAGCAGCTTAGACAGTACTAATGAAAAACTGTTTTTT.

The CDR3 DNA follows: TGTGCCAGCAGCTTACAGGGGATAAACACTGAAGCTTTCTTT. It specifies CASSLQGINTEAFF. This chain connects TRBV7-9 to TRBJ1-1; a possible D gene is TRBD1 (6 bases). Trimming removed 2 bases from V and 2 bases from J, with 9 bases in between. The CDR3 totals 14 residues. The germline V gene has CDR1 SEHNR and CDR2 FQNEAQ (reference sequence).

The genes are TRBV5-1 and TRBJ1-2, with TRBD1 identical over 10 bases. The trim removed 1 base at V and 3 bases at J, leaving 6 bases unmatched. From germline, CDR1 is SGHRS and CDR2 YFSETQ. The CDR3 totals 16 residues. Here the CDR3 reads CASSLTGQGIYYGYTF. In DNA, the CDR3 is TGCGCCAGCAGCTTGACGGGACAGGGGATTTACTATGGCTACACCTTC.